The sequence of this T cell receptor (beta chain) was determined in a study of shared clonotypes between healthy human individuals. As concerns this clone: The junction departs from the called germline gene at one end, perhaps through a read error.

TCRdb's table, derived via immunoSEQ multiplex PCR, lists solely in-frame clones and lacks some. The sample holds millions of clones, over 85% seen once. The clonotype was recovered from a man aged 18 to 29 in good health. Sequenced sample: naive CD4+ T cells sorted from blood. The subset denotes: CD45RA+ positively selected.

CDR3 residues: CASSDRGPEVF. Here the CDR3 DNA reads TGTGCCAGTAGCGACAGGGGACCCGAGGTTTTT. The rearrangement uses TRBV19 and TRBJ1-4; TRBD1 matches at 8 bases. Germline CDR1 LNHDA, CDR2 SQIVND (reference sequence). This CDR3 comprises 11 residues.